This section outlines one TCR beta chain sequence together with its context. Seattle enrolled patients during active infection and tracked them longitudinally. The source of the sample is a study of blood T cell repertoires in COVID-19. Study-level information: COVID-19 samples collected from the United States, Italy and Spain covered acute and convalescent phases. PBMCs, B-cell-depleted T cells, or T cells were the source of the cDNA or gDNA that made up the material.

The CDR3 consists of 15 residues. Germline V gene sequence: CDR1 SGDLS, CDR2 YYNGEE. Trimming cost V 0 bases and J 1 base, with 9 bases left between them. Only in-frame clones appear in the TCRdb table, and some are missing; sequencing was by immunoSEQ multiplex PCR. The profile covers fewer than 300,000 clones, with 84% appearing a single time and roughly 14% taken by the ten largest. V and J are TRBV9 and TRBJ2-3; D perhaps matches TRBD1 (6 bases). Specimen: peripheral blood. The origin of this receptor is a person aged 70 to 80 with COVID-19, enrolled during active disease. The CDR3 bases are TGTGCCAGCAGCGTAGAGACAGGCGGCACAGATACGCAGTATTTT. It is translated as CASSVETGGTDTQYF. Together with reference TRBV9 and TRBJ2-3, the CDR3 gives the full variable domain: DSGVTQTPKHLITATGQRVTLRCSPRSGDLSVYWYQQSLDQGLQFLIQYYNGEERAKGNILERFSAQQFPDLHSELNLSSLELGDSALYFCASSVETGGTDTQYFGPGTRLTVL.